These 25 T cell receptor beta chains share one sample of origin, sequenced in a study of siplizumab effects on memory and regulatory T cells (dated by TCRdb to the late 2010s). Library construction relied on the immunoSEQ multiplex PCR assay. Drawn from immuneACCESS, this table holds only the in-frame rearrangements with V and J called that TCRdb kept. Clones are partly lost; checked studies trace under half to an unresolved V gene and leave the rest unexplained. The sample data list tens of thousands of clones, and 80% to 95% of these were observed just once. The top ten hold 38% of the sample. The sequenced material came from CD8+ T cells sorted from blood. The receptors shown here come from a human donor in good health.

This rearrangement joins TRBV29-1 to TRBJ2-7, with 9 bases that match TRBD2. This CDR3 spans 13 amino acids. Germline V CDR1 and CDR2: SQVTM, ANQGSEA. After removal of 3 bases from V and 7 bases from J, the junction contained 7 bases not matched to a gene. This CDR3 is CSVDASGTGEQYF. The CDR3, as DNA: TGCAGCGTTGATGCTAGCGGGACGGGAGAGCAGTACTTC.

This chain joins TRBV7-6 and TRBJ1-1; the D is unclear. This CDR3 spans 12 amino acids. The V gene lost 2 bases and the J gene lost 8 bases, with 9 bases spanning the gap. Germline-derived CDR1 and CDR2 are SGHVS and FNYEAQ. CDR3 in DNA: TGTGCCAGCAGCTTACTGGGGTTAGAAGCTTTCTTT. Its protein product is CASSLLGLEAFF.

The sample holds one count of this clone. The V and J genes are TRBV7-2 and TRBJ2-1, with D maybe TRBD2 (5 bases). Germline CDR1 and CDR2: SGHTA and FQGNSA. This CDR3 has 16 amino acids. V lost 1 base and J 7 bases, leaving 17 bases between the germline ends. The CDR3 region is CASSLDAGPRGNEQFF. The DNA of the CDR3 is TGTGCCAGCAGCTTAGATGCGGGCCCCCGCGGGAATGAGCAGTTCTTC.

J is TRBJ1-1 and V is TRBV2; maybe TRBD1 (6 bases). This CDR3 has 16 amino acids. V was trimmed by 0 bases and J by 0 bases, leaving 11 bases between them. Looked up from germline, CDR1 is SNHLY and CDR2 is FYNNEI. CDR3 coding DNA: TGTGCCAGCAGTGAAGCGCCGGGACACCTGAACACTGAAGCTTTCTTT. Translated, it gives CASSEAPGHLNTEAFF.

This clone has just one count. This rearrangement joins TRBV25-1 to TRBJ2-5, with D perhaps given as TRBD1 or TRBD2 (5 bases each). CDR3 length: 15 amino acids. The germline CDR1 and CDR2 sequences are MGHDK and SYGVNS. The V and J ends lost 3 bases and 5 bases respectively, with 16 bases between them. The DNA for the CDR3 is TGTGCCAGCAGTGAGGTGGGACCGTCCGGGGAGACCCAGTACTTC. It codes for CASSEVGPSGETQYF.

The chain joins TRBV27 to TRBJ2-5; 7 bases fit TRBD1. Germline values: CDR1 MNHEY, CDR2 SMNVEV (reference sequence). V shed 4 bases and J 4 bases; nucleotides not matched to a gene: 6. CDR3 size: 14 residues. DNA of the CDR3: TGTGCCAGCAGTTCACGACAGGGCGGAGAGACCCAGTACTTC. Translated: CASSSRQGGETQYF.

The chain recombines TRBV19 with TRBJ2-1; 9 positions match TRBD2. Germline V CDR1 and CDR2: LNHDA, SQIVND (reference sequence). The CDR3 is 15 residues long. V gave up 4 bases and J gave up 4 bases; unmatched junction bases: 5. The CDR3 DNA reads TGTGCCAGTAGTACGACTAGCGGAGTTTACAATGAGCAGTTCTTC. The encoded protein is CASSTTSGVYNEQFF.

The chain is built from TRBV4-3 and TRBJ2-1; D ambiguous. The germline V gene encodes CDR1 LGHNA and CDR2 YSLEER. V was cut by 5 bases and J by 0 bases, with 11 bases left in between. The CDR3 has 15 residues. The CDR3 nucleotides read TGCGCCAGCAGCTCCGGGTCTAGCTCCTACAATGAGCAGTTCTTC. Protein sequence: CASSSGSSSYNEQFF.

This clone was detected once. The chain recombines TRBV6-5 with TRBJ2-7, with TRBD2 matching 8 bases. Trimming cost V 8 bases and J 6 bases; bases outside gene matches: 12. The CDR3 consists of 14 residues. CDR1 and CDR2 from the germline V gene are MNHEY and SVGAGI. The CDR3 sequence is CASSRVSGNREQYF. In DNA, the CDR3 is TGTGCCAGCTCCCGGGTTAGCGGGAATCGCGAGCAGTACTTC.

The chain combines TRBV11-1 with TRBJ2-1; TRBD2 agrees at 13 bases. The V gene's germline CDR1 is SGHAT and CDR2 FQDESV (reference sequence). This CDR3 is 15 amino acids long. V dropped 5 bases and J dropped 8; count of bases not matched to a gene: 6. This CDR3 reads CASSELAGGVDEQFF. The CDR3 DNA follows: TGTGCCAGCAGCGAACTAGCGGGAGGGGTTGATGAGCAGTTCTTC.

This chain joins TRBV29-1 and TRBJ2-2; 8 bases map to TRBD1. This CDR3 is built from 12 residues. V lost 4 bases and J lost 5; bases outside the gene matches: 0. Germline V CDR1 and CDR2: SQVTM, ANQGSEA. The CDR3 loop reads CSVGQGTGELFF. CDR3 coding DNA: TGCAGCGTTGGACAGGGGACCGGGGAGCTGTTTTTT.

The V call is TRBV6-5, the J call TRBJ2-1; 7 bases are shared with TRBD2. This CDR3 is built from 14 residues. The germline gives CDR1 MNHEY, CDR2 SVGAGI. J lost 4 bases, V lost 6 bases, and 6 bases had no gene match. CDR3: CASSRRESYNEQFF. As DNA, the CDR3 is TGTGCCAGCAGCAGGCGGGAGAGTTACAATGAGCAGTTCTTC.

The chain is built from TRBV4-2 and TRBJ2-1; 10 bases are a match to TRBD2. The length of the CDR3 is 16 residues. J was trimmed by 7 bases and V by 3 bases; bases with no gene match: 9. Germline assignment: CDR1 LGHNA and CDR2 YNFKEQ. The CDR3 loop reads CASSQLLAGAGNEQFF. The CDR3 nucleotides are TGTGCCAGCAGCCAGCTCCTAGCGGGAGCGGGGAATGAGCAGTTCTTC.

The gene calls are TRBV15 and TRBJ2-7; 9 positions match TRBD2. The CDR3 is 15 amino acids. Germline V gene data show CDR1 as LNHNV and CDR2 as YYDKDF (reference sequence). Unmatched junction bases numbered 3, after V lost 1 base and J lost 2 bases. The CDR3 DNA sequence: TGTGCCACCAGCAGAGGGATAGCGGGAGCCTACGAGCAGTACTTC. Translating it yields CATSRGIAGAYEQYF.

J is TRBJ2-7 and V is TRBV4-3; weak D call: TRBD2 (5 bases). Trimming took 1 base from V and 4 from J, leaving 11 bases between them. This CDR3 is 14 amino acids long. Germline values: CDR1 LGHNA, CDR2 YSLEER. The chain's CDR3 is CASSQVRGIYEQYF. Written as DNA, the CDR3 is TGCGCCAGCAGCCAAGTGAGAGGGATTTACGAGCAGTACTTC.

This sequence joins TRBV9 and TRBJ2-2, with 10 nucleotides matching TRBD1. The CDR3 runs to 16 residues. Trimming removed 4 bases from V and 4 bases from J; junction bases left unmatched: 7. The germline CDR1 and CDR2 sequences are SGDLS and YYNGEE. CDR3 amino acids: CASSPRQGASTGELFF. The CDR3 DNA sequence: TGTGCCAGCAGCCCTAGACAGGGGGCGAGCACCGGGGAGCTGTTTTTT.

The V gene is TRBV29-1, the J gene TRBJ2-2; maybe TRBD1 (6 bases). Per the germline V gene, CDR1 is SQVTM and CDR2 is ANQGSEA. CDR3 length equals 11 residues. With 7 bases removed from V and 7 bases from J, the gap between germline ends came to 10 bases. CDR3 residues: CSGQGNGELFF. In DNA, the CDR3 is TGCAGCGGCCAGGGGAACGGGGAGCTGTTTTTT.

This rearrangement joins TRBV5-1 to TRBJ2-7; maybe TRBD1 (5 bases). Trimming removed 4 bases from V and 4 bases from J, with 6 bases in between. Looked up from germline, CDR1 is SGHRS and CDR2 is YFSETQ. There are 11 residues in the CDR3. CDR3 protein: CASSGAYEQYF. CDR3 bases: TGCGCCAGCAGCGGGGCGTACGAGCAGTACTTC.

About this clone: At one end, the junction sequence differs from germline, possibly due to a read error. This rearrangement joins TRBV11-1 to TRBJ2-7, with D possibly matching TRBD2 (6 bases). Germline loops: CDR1 SGHAT, CDR2 FQDESV (reference sequence). The CDR3 runs to 14 residues. CDR3 amino acids: CASSSFPTSIYVSF. The CDR3 coding sequence is TGTGCCAGCAGCTCCTTTCCGACTAGTATTTATGTTAGCTTC. The variable domain in full, with the rest retrieved from reference TRBV11-1 and TRBJ2-7, is EAEVAQSPRYKITEKSQAVAFWCDPISGHATLYWYRQILGQGPELLVQFQDESVVDDSQLPKDRFSAERLKGVDSTLKIQPAELGDSAMYLCASSSFPTSIYVSFGPGTRLTVT.

This chain links TRBV27 with TRBJ1-5, with D unresolved. The CDR3 extends over 14 amino acids. Trimming left V 1 base short and J 6 bases short, with 10 bases between. Germline lookup yields CDR1 MNHEY and CDR2 SMNVEV (reference sequence). Here the CDR3 DNA reads TGTGCCAGCAGTTTATATTCCCAAAGTCAGCCCCAGCATTTT. Translating it yields CASSLYSQSQPQHF.

DNA for the CDR3: TGCGCCAGCAGCTTTAGCGGGGGGGATGGCTACACCTTC. As protein: CASSFSGGDGYTF. The rearrangement uses TRBV5-1 and TRBJ1-2; a weak D match, TRBD1 (5 bases). The CDR3 consists of 13 residues. CDR1 is SGHRS, CDR2 YFSETQ, per germline. The V and J ends lost 2 bases and 6 bases respectively, with 11 bases between them.

The J gene is TRBJ1-2, the V gene TRBV19; 7 bases are a match to TRBD1. The CDR3 runs to 16 residues. Trimming removed 0 bases from V and 7 bases from J; junction bases left unmatched: 11. In germline, CDR1 is LNHDA, CDR2 SQIVND (reference sequence). In nucleotides, the CDR3 is TGTGCCAGTAGTATAGAGGAGGACAGGTCCCGTCGTGGCTACACCTTC. This codes for CASSIEEDRSRRGYTF.

V gene TRBV19 combines with J gene TRBJ2-7, with a weak D call TRBD1 (6 bases). The CDR3 has 13 amino acids. Trimming pared 4 bases from V and 3 bases from J, leaving 10 bases between. The germline gives CDR1 LNHDA, CDR2 SQIVND (reference sequence). The CDR3 reads CASSTGTNYEQYF. The DNA of the CDR3 is TGTGCCAGTAGTACCGGGACAAACTACGAGCAGTACTTC.

The chain carries TRBV7-9 and TRBJ2-3; D is possibly TRBD2 (5 bases). Germline V CDR1 and CDR2: SEHNR, FQNEAQ (reference sequence). V was cut by 4 bases and J by 0 bases, with 14 bases left in between. CDR3 length: 16 residues. This CDR3 is CASSSSAGRSTDTQYF. The CDR3 region has the DNA TGTGCCAGCAGCTCGAGTGCGGGCCGGAGCACAGATACGCAGTATTTT.

The chain has TRBV7-9 and TRBJ2-7, with D perhaps being TRBD1 or TRBD2 (5 bases each). The V end lost 11 bases, the J end lost 1 base, and 30 bases lay between the germline ends. CDR3 length: 18 residues. Germline V gives CDR1 SEHNR, CDR2 FQNEAQ (reference sequence). This chain's CDR3 is CASTRDLGVNWSSYEQYF. The CDR3 DNA reads as TGTGCCTCAACTCGGGATCTGGGGGTGAATTGGAGTTCCTACGAGCAGTACTTC.